This TCR beta chain was sequenced for a study of CD8+ T cells in alopecia areata. To note about this clone: Distinct nucleotide sequences in the sample also encode this CDR3.

Reverse transcribed after extraction, RNA yielded cDNA as the sequencing template. TCRdb keeps only in-frame clones here, not all; method: immunoSEQ multiplex PCR. The top ten clones hold approximately 24% of a sample with 61,000 or so clones, around 96% of them seen once. As part of sample collection, lesional scalp punch biopsies and peripheral blood were taken from alopecia areata patients. The V end was cut by 3 bases, the J end by 0 bases, with 6 bases between. The CDR3 runs to 14 residues. Germline lookup yields CDR1 MGHRA and CDR2 YSYEKL. The TCR was taken from a human donor with alopecia areata. The chain has TRBV4-1 and TRBJ2-1; possible D gene TRBD2, 6 bases. The material sequenced was CD8+ T cells sorted from blood, taken at week 0. The CDR3 coding sequence is TGCGCCAGCAGCCAGCGGGGCTCCTACAATGAGCAGTTCTTC. Protein product: CASSQRGSYNEQFF.